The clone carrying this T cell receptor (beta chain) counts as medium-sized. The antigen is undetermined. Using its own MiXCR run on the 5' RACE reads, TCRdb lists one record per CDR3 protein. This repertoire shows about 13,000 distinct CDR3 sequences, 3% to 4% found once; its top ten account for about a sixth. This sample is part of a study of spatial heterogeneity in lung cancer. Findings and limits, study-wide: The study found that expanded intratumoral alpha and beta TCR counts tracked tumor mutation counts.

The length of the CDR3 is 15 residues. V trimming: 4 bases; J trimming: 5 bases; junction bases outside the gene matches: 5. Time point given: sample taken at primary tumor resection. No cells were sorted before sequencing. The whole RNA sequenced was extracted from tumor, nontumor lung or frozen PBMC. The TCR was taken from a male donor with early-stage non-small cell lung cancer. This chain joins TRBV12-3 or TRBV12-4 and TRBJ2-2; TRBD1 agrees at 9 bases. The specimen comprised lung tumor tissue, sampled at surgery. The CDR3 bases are TGTGCCAGCAGTTCCGGGACAGGGCGGACCGGGGAGCTGTTTTTT. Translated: CASSSGTGRTGELFF.